This is a list of T cell receptor beta chains from one sample in a study of regulatory and conventional T cells in RAG deficiency. Clones were sequenced by immunoSEQ multiplex PCR, and TCRdb holds only the in-frame ones, with some missing. This sample carries roughly 35,000 clones, 89% of them seen once, and the ten largest clones take 12% to 15%. This same sample was also taken into another study, of regulatory T cells.

Specimen: CD8+ T cells sorted from blood. These receptor sequences come from a human donor in good health. CDR3s leave out the opening cysteine and the closing phenylalanine or tryptophan.

V,J,CDR3
TRBV5-1,TRBJ2-2,ASSLIAGANTGELF
TRBV30,TRBJ1-1,AWRGGGTEAF
TRBV4-1,TRBJ2-1,ASRGLDELNEQF
TRBV30,TRBJ2-2,AWSDRPTGELF
TRBV30,TRBJ2-7,AWRGVEEQY
TRBV5-1,TRBJ2-1,ASSLDWSSYNEQF
TRBV5-4,TRBJ2-7,ASSLAVPDTEQY
TRBV18,TRBJ2-2,ASSSDVTGELF
TRBV30,TRBJ1-3,AWSVRLRGDRNTIY
TRBV5-1,TRBJ2-3,ASSREGTDTQY
TRBV13,TRBJ1-1,ASSLESTEAF
TRBV6-1,TRBJ1-3,ASISDPSGNTIY
TRBV28,TRBJ1-4,ASSSPGEPIVEKLF
TRBV7-3,TRBJ1-2,ASSRDRVRGYT
TRBV7-2,TRBJ2-7,ASSLVAGHYEQY
TRBV4-1,TRBJ1-3,ASSPRAILRPSSGNTIY
TRBV27,TRBJ1-1,ASSPGTGHTEAF
TRBV4-1,TRBJ2-7,ASSQVRGYEQY
TRBV5-4,TRBJ1-2,ASSQTGGHGYT
TRBV2,TRBJ1-1,ASSEFGVREAF
TRBV28,TRBJ2-7,ASKAGAYEQY
TRBV7-6,TRBJ1-1,ASSYGQGLDTEAF
TRBV28,TRBJ1-1,ASRYGLTMNTEAF
TRBV2,TRBJ2-1,ASSVQGSYNEQF
TRBV4-2,TRBJ1-1,ASSGPGINTEAF
TRBV18,TRBJ2-1,ASSPPPRLAGGEIEF
TRBV6-1,TRBJ1-1,ASSLGTPTEAF
TRBV27,TRBJ2-7,ASSLTPPSSYEQY
TRBV28,TRBJ1-1,ASTRGGASPMNTEAF
TRBV27,TRBJ1-5,ASSFRWGDNQPQH
TRBV28,TRBJ2-1,ASTNLQSTSDYNEQF
TRBV5-4,TRBJ2-7,ASGTGENYEQY
TRBV6-6,TRBJ1-4,ASIRGVNEKLF
TRBV30,TRBJ1-5,AWSVSGAGQPQH
TRBV10-2,TRBJ2-3,ASKASTDTQY
TRBV30,TRBJ1-1,AWMAGEAF
TRBV7-2,TRBJ2-7,ASSFAYEQY
TRBV19,TRBJ1-5,ASSIGFRGSNQPQH
TRBV9,TRBJ2-5,ASSVGDYQETQY
TRBV9,TRBJ2-7,ASSEEDSYGVY
TRBV6-4,TRBJ2-2,ASSDSSGNTGELF
TRBV9,TRBJ2-1,ASSSTLGTGPYNEQF
TRBV9,TRBJ1-6,ASSVSGTQKNSPLH
TRBV6-5,TRBJ2-1,ASKIAGGSDEQF
TRBV18,TRBJ2-2,ASTGNTGELF
TRBV7-6,TRBJ2-7,ASSLDPIYEQY
TRBV6-1,TRBJ2-3,ASNRGLSTDTQY